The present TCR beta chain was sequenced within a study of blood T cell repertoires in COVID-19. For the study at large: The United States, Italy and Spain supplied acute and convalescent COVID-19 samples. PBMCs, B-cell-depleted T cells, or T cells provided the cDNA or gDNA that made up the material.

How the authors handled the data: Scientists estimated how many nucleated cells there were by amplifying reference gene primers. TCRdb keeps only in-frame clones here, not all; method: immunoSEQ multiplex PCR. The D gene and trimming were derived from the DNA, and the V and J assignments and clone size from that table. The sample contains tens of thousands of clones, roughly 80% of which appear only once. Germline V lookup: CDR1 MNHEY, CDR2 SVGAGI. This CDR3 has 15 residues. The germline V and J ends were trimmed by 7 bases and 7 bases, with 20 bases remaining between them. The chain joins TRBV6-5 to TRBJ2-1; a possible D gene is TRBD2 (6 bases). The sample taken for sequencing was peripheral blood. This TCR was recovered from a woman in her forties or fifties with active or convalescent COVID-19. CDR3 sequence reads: CASTTLAGRRNEQFF. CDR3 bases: TGTGCCAGCACCACACTAGCCGGACGAAGAAATGAGCAGTTCTTC.